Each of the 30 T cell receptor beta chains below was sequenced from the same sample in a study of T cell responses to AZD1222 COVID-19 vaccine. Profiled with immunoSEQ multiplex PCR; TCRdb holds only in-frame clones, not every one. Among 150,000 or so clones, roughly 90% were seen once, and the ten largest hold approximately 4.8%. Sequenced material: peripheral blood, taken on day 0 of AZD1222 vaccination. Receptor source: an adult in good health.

The DNA of the CDR3 is TGTGCCAGCAGCTTAAACAGGCGGGACACCGGGGAGCTGTTTTTT. It specifies CASSLNRRDTGELFF. The chain carries TRBV7-3 and TRBJ2-2; perhaps D is TRBD1 or TRBD2 (5 bases each). Trimming stripped 1 base from V and 3 bases from J, with 9 bases between. Germline V lookup: CDR1 SGHTA, CDR2 FQGTGA. The CDR3 runs 15 residues. Complete variable domain (other parts from reference TRBV7-3 and TRBJ2-2): GAGVSQTPSNKVTEKGKYVELRCDPISGHTALYWYRQSLGQGPEFLIYFQGTGAADDSGLPNDRFFAVRPEGSVSTLKIQRTERGDSAVYLCASSLNRRDTGELFFGEGSRLTVL.

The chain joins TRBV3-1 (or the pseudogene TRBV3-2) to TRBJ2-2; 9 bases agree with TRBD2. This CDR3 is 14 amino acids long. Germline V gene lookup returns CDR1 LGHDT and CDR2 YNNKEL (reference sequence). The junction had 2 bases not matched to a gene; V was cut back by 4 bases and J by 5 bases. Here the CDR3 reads CASSLAGATGELFF. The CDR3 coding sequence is TGTGCCAGCAGCCTAGCGGGAGCGACCGGGGAGCTGTTTTTT.

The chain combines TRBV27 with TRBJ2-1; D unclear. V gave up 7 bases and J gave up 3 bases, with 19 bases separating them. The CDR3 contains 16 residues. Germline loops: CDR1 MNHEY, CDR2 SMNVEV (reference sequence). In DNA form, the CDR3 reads TGTGCCAGCATCCCTCAAGTGGGCAATTTCTACAATGAGCAGTTCTTC. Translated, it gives CASIPQVGNFYNEQFF.

CDR3 sequence (DNA): TGTGCCAGCAGCCCCGCTGGCGGGAGGGCCAACTCCTACGAGCAGTACTTC. This encodes CASSPAGGRANSYEQYF. This chain connects TRBV5-4 to TRBJ2-7; 9 bases are shared with TRBD2. Germline V lookup: CDR1 SGHNT, CDR2 YYREEE (reference sequence). Germline trimming cut 4 bases from V and 0 bases from J; bases unmatched to any gene: 11. The CDR3 sequence is 17 residues long.

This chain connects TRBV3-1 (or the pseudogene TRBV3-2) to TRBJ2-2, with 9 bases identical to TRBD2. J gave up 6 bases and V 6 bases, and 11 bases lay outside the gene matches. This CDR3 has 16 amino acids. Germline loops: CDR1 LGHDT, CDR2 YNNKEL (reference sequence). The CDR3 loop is CASRVLSGSIAGELFF. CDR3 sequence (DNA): TGTGCCAGCAGGGTCCTTAGCGGGAGCATAGCCGGGGAGCTGTTTTTT.

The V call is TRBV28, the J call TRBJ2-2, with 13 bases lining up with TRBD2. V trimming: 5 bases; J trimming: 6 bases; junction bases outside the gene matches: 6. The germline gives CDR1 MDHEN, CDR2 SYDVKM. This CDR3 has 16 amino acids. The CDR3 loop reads CASSPLAGGPAGELFF. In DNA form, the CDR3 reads TGTGCCAGCAGTCCACTAGCGGGAGGGCCGGCCGGGGAGCTGTTTTTT.

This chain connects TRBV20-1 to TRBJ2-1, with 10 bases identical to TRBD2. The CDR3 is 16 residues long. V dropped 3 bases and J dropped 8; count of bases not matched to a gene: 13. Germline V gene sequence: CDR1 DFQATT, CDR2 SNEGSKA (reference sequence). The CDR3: CSASRQLAGSSYEQFF. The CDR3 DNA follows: TGCAGTGCTAGTAGACAACTAGCGGGAAGCTCCTATGAGCAGTTCTTC.

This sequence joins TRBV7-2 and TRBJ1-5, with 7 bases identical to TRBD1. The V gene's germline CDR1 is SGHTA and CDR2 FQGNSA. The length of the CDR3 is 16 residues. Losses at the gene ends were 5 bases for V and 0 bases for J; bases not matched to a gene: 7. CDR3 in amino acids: CASSPGGSLSNQPQHF. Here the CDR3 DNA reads TGTGCCAGCAGCCCAGGGGGGAGCCTTAGCAATCAGCCCCAGCATTTT.

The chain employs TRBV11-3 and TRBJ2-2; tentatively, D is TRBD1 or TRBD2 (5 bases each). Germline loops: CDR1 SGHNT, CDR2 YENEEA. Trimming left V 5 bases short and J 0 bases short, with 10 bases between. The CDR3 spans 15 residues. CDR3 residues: CASSPGRTNTGELFF. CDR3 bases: TGTGCCAGCAGCCCGGGACGGACGAACACCGGGGAGCTGTTTTTT.

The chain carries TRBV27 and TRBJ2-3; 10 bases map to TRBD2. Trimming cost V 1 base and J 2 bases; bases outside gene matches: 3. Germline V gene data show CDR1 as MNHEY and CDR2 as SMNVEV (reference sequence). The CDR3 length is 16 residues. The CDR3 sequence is CASSLLGTSATDTQYF. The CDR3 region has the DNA TGTGCCAGCAGTTTATTGGGGACTAGCGCCACAGATACGCAGTATTTT.

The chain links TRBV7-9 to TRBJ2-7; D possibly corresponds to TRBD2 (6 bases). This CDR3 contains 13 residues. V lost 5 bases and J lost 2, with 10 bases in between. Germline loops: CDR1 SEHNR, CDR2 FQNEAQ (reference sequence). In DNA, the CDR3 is TGTGCCAGCAGCGCCGGGAGCACCTACGAGCAGTACTTC. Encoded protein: CASSAGSTYEQYF.

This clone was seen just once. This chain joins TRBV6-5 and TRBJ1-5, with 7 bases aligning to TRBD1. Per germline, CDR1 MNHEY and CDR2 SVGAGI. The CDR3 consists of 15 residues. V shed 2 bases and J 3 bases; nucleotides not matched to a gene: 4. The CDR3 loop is CASSYAGGFNQPQHF. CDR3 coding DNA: TGTGCCAGCAGTTACGCAGGGGGTTTCAATCAGCCCCAGCATTTT.

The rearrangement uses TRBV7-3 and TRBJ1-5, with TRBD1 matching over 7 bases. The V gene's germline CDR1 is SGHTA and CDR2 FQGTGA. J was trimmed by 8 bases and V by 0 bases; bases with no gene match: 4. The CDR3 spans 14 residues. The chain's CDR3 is CASSLTGGEEPQHF. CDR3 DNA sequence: TGTGCCAGCAGCTTAACAGGGGGCGAGGAGCCCCAGCATTTT.

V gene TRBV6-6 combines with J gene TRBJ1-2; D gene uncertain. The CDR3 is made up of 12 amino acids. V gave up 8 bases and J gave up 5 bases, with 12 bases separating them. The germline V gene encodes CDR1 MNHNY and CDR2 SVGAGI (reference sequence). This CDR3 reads CASAPWRYGYTF. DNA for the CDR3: TGTGCCAGCGCCCCTTGGCGGTATGGCTACACCTTC.

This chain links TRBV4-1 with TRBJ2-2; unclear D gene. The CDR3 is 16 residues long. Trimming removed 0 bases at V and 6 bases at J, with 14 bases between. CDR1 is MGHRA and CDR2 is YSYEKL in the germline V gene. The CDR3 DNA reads TGCGCCAGCAGCCAAGATCATAGGGCACGGTCCGGGGAGCTGTTTTTT. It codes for CASSQDHRARSGELFF.

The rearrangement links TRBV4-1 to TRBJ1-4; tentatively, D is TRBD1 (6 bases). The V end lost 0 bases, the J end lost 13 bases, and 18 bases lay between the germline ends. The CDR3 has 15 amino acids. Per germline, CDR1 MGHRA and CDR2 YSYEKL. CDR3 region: CASSQDPARTVPLFF. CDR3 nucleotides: TGCGCCAGCAGCCAAGATCCAGCCAGGACAGTCCCACTGTTTTTT.

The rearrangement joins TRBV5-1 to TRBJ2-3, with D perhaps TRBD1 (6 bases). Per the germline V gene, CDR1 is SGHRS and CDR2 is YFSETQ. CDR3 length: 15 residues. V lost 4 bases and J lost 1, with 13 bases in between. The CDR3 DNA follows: TGCGCCAGCAGCCTAGGACAGCGTGGCACAGATACGCAGTATTTT. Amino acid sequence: CASSLGQRGTDTQYF.

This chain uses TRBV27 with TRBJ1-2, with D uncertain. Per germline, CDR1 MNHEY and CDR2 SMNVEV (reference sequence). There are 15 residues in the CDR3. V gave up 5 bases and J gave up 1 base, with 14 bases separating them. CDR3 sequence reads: CASSPRHGDNYGYTF. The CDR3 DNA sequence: TGTGCCAGCAGTCCTAGGCACGGGGATAACTATGGCTACACCTTC.

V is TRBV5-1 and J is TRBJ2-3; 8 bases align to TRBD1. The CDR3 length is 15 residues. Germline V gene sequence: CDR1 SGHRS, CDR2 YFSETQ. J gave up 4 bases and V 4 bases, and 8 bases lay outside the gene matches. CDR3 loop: CASSDDRQGSDTQYF. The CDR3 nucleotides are TGCGCCAGCAGCGACGACCGACAGGGGTCAGATACGCAGTATTTT.

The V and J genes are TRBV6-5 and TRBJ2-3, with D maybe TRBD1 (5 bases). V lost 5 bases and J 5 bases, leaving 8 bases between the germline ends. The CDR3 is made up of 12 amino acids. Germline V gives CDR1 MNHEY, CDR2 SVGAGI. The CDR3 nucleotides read TGTGCCAGCAGTCCCAGGGAAGATACGCAGTATTTT. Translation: CASSPREDTQYF.

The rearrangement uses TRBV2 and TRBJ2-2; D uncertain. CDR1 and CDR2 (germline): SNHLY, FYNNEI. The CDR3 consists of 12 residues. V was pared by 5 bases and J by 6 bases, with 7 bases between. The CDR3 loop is CASSRSAGELFF. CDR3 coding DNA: TGTGCCAGCAGTCGTTCGGCCGGGGAGCTGTTTTTT.

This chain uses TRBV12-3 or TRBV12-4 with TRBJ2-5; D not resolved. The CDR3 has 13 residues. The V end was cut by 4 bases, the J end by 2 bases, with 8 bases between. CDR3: CASSSRHQETQYF. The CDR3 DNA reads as TGTGCCAGCAGTTCAAGACATCAAGAGACCCAGTACTTC.

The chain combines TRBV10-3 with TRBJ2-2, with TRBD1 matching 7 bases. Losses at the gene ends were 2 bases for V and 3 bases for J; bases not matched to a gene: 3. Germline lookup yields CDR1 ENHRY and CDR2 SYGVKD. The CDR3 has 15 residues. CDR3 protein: CAISEGTVYTGELFF. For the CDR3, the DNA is TGTGCCATCAGTGAGGGGACAGTTTACACCGGGGAGCTGTTTTTT.

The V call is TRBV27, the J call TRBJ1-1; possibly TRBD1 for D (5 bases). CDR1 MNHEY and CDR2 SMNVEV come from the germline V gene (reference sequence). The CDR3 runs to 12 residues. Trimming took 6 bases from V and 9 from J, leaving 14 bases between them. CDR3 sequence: CASRGYGGKAFF. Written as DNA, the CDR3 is TGTGCCAGCAGGGGGTATGGGGGGAAAGCTTTCTTT.

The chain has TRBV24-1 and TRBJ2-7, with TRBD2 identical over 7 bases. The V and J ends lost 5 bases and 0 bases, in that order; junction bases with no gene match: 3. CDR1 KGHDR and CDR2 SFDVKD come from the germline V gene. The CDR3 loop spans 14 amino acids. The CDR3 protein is CATSGAGDSYEQYF. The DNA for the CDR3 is TGTGCCACCAGTGGGGCGGGAGACTCCTACGAGCAGTACTTC.

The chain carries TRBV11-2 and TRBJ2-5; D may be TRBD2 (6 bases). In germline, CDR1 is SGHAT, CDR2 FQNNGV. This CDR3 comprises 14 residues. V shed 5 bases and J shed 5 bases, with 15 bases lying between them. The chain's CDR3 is CASSRMRGGETQYF. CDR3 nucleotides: TGTGCCAGCAGCCGAATGCGGGGAGGCGAGACCCAGTACTTC.

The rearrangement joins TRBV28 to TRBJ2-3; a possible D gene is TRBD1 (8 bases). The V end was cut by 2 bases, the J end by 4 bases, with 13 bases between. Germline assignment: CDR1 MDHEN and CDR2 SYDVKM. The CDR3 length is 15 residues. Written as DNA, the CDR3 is TGTGCCAGCAGTTTAACACAGGGGGGGTCAGATACGCAGTATTTT. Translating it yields CASSLTQGGSDTQYF.

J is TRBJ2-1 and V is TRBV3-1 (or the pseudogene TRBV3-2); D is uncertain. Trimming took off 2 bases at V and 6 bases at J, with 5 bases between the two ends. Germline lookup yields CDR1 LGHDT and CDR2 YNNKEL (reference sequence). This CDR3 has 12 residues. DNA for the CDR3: TGTGCCAGCAGCCAATTCTCCAATGAGCAGTTCTTC. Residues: CASSQFSNEQFF.

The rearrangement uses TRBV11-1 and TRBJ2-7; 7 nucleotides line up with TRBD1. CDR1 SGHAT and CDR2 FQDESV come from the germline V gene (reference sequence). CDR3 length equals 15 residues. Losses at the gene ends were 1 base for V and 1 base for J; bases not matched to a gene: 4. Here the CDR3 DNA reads TGTGCCAGCAGCTTAGAGATGGGACAGTCCTACGAGCAGTACTTC. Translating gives CASSLEMGQSYEQYF.

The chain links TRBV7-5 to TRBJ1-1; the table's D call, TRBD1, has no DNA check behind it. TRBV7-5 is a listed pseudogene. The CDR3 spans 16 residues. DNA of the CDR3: TGTGCCAGAAGCTTGTCCGGGACAGGGGGGAACACTGAAGCTTTCTTT. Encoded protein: CARSLSGTGGNTEAFF.